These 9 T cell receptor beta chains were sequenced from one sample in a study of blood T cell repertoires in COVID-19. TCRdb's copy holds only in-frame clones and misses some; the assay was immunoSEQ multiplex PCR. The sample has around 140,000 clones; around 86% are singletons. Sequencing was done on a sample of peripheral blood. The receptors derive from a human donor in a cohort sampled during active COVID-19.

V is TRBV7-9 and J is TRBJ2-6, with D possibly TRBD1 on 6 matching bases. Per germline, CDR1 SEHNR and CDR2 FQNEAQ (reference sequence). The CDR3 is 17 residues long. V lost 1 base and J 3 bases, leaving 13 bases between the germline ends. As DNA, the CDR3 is TGTGCCAGCAGCTTAGGTACAGGGCGAGATGGGGCCAACGTCCTGACTTTC. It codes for CASSLGTGRDGANVLTF.

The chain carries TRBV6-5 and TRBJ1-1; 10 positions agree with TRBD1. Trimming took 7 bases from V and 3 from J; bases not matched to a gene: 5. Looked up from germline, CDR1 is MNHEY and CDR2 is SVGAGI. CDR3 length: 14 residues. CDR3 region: CASIRQGADTEAFF. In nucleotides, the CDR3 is TGTGCCAGCATACGACAGGGGGCGGACACTGAAGCTTTCTTT.

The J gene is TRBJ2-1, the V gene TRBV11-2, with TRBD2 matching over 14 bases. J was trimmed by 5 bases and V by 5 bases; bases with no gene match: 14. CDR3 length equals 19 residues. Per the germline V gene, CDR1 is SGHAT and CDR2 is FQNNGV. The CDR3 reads CASSLGRLAGGPGHNEQFF. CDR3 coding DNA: TGTGCCAGCAGCCTCGGGCGACTAGCGGGAGGGCCGGGGCACAATGAGCAGTTCTTC. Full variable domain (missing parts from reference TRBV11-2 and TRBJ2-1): EAGVAQSPRYKIIEKRQSVAFWCNPISGHATLYWYQQILGQGPKLLIQFQNNGVVDDSQLPKDRFSAERLKGVDSTLKIQPAKLEDSAVYLCASSLGRLAGGPGHNEQFFGPGTRLTVL.

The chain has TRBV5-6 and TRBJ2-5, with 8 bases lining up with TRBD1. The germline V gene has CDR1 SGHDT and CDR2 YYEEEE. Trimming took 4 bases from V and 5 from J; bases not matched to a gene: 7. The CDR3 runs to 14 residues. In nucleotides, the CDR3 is TGTGCCAGCAGCCCGGACAGGGTCAGGGAGACCCAGTACTTC. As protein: CASSPDRVRETQYF.

The CDR3 loop reads CSYYSVERTQYF. CDR3 DNA: TGCAGCTATTACTCCGTGGAGAGGACCCAGTACTTC. The chain links TRBV29-1 to TRBJ2-5, with no clear D. This CDR3 spans 12 amino acids. CDR1 is SQVTM, CDR2 ANQGSEA, per germline. Trimming cost V 8 bases and J 7 bases, with 17 bases left between them. The full variable domain, in which reference TRBV29-1 and TRBJ2-5 provide the parts outside the CDR3, is SAVISQKPSRDICQRGTSLTIQCQVDSQVTMMFWYRQQPGQSLTLIATANQGSEATYESGFVIDKFPISRPNLTFSTLTVSNMSPEDSSIYLCSYYSVERTQYFGPGTRLLVL.

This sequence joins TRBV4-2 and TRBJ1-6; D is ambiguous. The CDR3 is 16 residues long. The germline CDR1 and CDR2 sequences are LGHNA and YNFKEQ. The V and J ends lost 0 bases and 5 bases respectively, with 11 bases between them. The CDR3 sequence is CASSQDLVWDNSPLHF. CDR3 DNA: TGTGCCAGCAGCCAAGATCTAGTGTGGGATAATTCACCCCTCCACTTT.

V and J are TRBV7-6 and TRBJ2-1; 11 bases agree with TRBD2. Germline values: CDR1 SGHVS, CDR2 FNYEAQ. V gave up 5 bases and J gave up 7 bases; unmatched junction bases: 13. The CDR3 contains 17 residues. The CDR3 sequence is CASSKLAGALFGNEQFF. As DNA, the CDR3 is TGTGCCAGCAGCAAACTAGCGGGAGCGCTTTTTGGGAATGAGCAGTTCTTC. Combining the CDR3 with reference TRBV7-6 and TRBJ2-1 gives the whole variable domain GAGVSQSPRYKVTKRGQDVALRCDPISGHVSLYWYRQALGQGPEFLTYFNYEAQQDKSGLPNDRFSAERPEGSISTLTIQRTEQRDSAMYRCASSKLAGALFGNEQFFGPGTRLTVL.

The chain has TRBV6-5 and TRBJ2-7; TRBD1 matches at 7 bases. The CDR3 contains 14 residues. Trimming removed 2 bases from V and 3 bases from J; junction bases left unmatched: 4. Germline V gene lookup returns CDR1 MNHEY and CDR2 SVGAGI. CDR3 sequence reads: CASSYRGLIYEQYF. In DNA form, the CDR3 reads TGTGCCAGCAGTTACAGGGGGCTGATCTACGAGCAGTACTTC.

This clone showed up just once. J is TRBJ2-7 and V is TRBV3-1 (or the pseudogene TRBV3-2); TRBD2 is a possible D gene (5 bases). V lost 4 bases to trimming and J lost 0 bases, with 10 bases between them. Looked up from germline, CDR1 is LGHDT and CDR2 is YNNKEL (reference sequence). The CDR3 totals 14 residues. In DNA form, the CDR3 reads TGTGCCAGCAGCCCCCAGCTAGCCTCCTACGAGCAGTACTTC. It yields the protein CASSPQLASYEQYF.